Listed below are T cell receptor beta chains from one sample, sequenced in a study of regulatory T cells in long-lasting Graves disease. MiXCR was run by TCRdb on the multiplex PCR reads, yielding one entry per CDR3 protein. The profile shows 520,000 or so distinct CDR3 sequences, 9.5% to 15% of them singletons. Another study also made use of these data, one on T cells in Graves' hyperthyroidism and ophthalmopathy.

This sample comprised peripheral blood mononuclear cells (PBMCs), obtained at new diagnosis, from a patient treated with antithyroid drugs. The source of these receptors is a woman in her 30s with Graves disease. The CDR3 runs from the conserved cysteine through the conserved F or W. D genes are given only for firm matches. For some rows the clone size is stated as once, few or many, or as a class when expanded; others skip it.

d_gene	v_gene	abundance	j_gene	CDR3nt	CDR3aa
TRBD1	TRBV28	many	TRBJ1-2	TGTGCCAGCACCACTGGACAGGGTGGCTACACCTTC	CASTTGQGGYTF
NA	TRBV11-2	many	TRBJ2-7	TGTGCCAGCAGCCCCCCCGCTTCCTACGAGCAGTACTTC	CASSPPASYEQYF
NA	TRBV5-1	many	TRBJ2-7	TGCGCCAGCAGCTTGCTATCTGGGTCTCGGAACGAGCAGTACTTC	CASSLLSGSRNEQYF
TRBD2	TRBV20-1	many	TRBJ2-1	TGCAGTGCTAGTCGGCTAGCGGGAAGGAATGAGCAGTTCTTC	CSASRLAGRNEQFF
NA	TRBV7-6	many	TRBJ2-2	TGTGCCAGCAGCTTTAGGACCACGAACACCGGGGAGCTGTTTTTT	CASSFRTTNTGELFF
NA	TRBV13	NA	TRBJ1-1	TGTGCCAGCAGCCCCGAGGGAGACACTGAAGCTTTCTTT	CASSPEGDTEAFF
TRBD1	TRBV20-1	many	TRBJ1-2	TGCAGTGCTCCCGACAGGGAGCGCTATGGCTACACCTTC	CSAPDRERYGYTF
NA	TRBV7-8	NA	TRBJ1-6	TGTGCCAGCAGCCCTAGTAGTTCACCCCTCCACTTT	CASSPSSSPLHF
TRBD1	TRBV20-1	NA	TRBJ1-2	TGCAGTGCTGGCAGACAGGGGCCGGACTATGGCTACACCTTC	CSAGRQGPDYGYTF
NA	TRBV5-1	many	TRBJ1-5	TGCGCCAGCAGCTTGGGGCTCGAAGGGGTTAGCAATCAGCCCCAGCATTTT	CASSLGLEGVSNQPQHF
TRBD2	TRBV12-3/TRBV12-4	NA	TRBJ2-7	TGTGCCAGCAGTTTTCATGTCCGGGAGGGCCGGTACGAGCAGTACTTC	CASSFHVREGRYEQYF
TRBD2	TRBV7-9	few	TRBJ2-1	TGTGCCAGCAGCTTTCTTTCGGAACTAGCGGGAGGGGTACAGTTCTTC	CASSFLSELAGGVQFF
TRBD1	TRBV11-2	many	TRBJ1-2	TGTGCCAGCAGCTTTACCGCAGGGAGGACAGGGGCTCAATCTAACTATGGCTACACCTTC	CASSFTAGRTGAQSNYGYTF
NA	TRBV7-2	many	TRBJ2-1	TGTGCCAGCAGGGATAGCTCCTACAATGAGCAGTTCTTC	CASRDSSYNEQFF
NA	TRBV11-1	NA	TRBJ2-7	TGTGCCAGCAGCTTAGCGCTCGGCGGGAACCTCAACCTCTCCGAGCAGTACTTC	CASSLALGGNLNLSEQYF
TRBD2	TRBV11-1	many	TRBJ2-1	TGTGCCAGCAGCCGGGGGCGGGGACTAGCGAGAGAACTAACCTACAATGAGCAGTTCTTC	CASSRGRGLARELTYNEQFF
TRBD2	TRBV20-1	many	TRBJ2-5	TGCAGTGCTACCCCGCTAGCGGGAGCCGAGACCCAGTACTTC	CSATPLAGAETQYF
NA	TRBV20-1	many	TRBJ2-5	TGCAGTGCTTATCCCCGTAACCTTTTCCAGGGGATAAAGGACAGCCAGGAGACCCAGTACTTC	CSAYPRNLFQGIKDSQETQYF